These T cell receptor beta chains were read from a single sample in a study of Graves' ophthalmopathy and Graves' hyperthyroidism. MiXCR was run by TCRdb on the multiplex PCR reads, yielding one entry per CDR3 protein. The sample lists hundreds of thousands of distinct CDR3 sequences, 22% seen once, with around 6.9% in the top ten. Sequenced input: peripheral blood. These receptor sequences come from a woman younger than 35 with stable Graves' hyperthyroidism. Some clones in this sample may be carry-over from other donors' samples. Both conserved end residues are part of each CDR3. Each record gives: D gene, clone size, V gene, J gene, CDR3 DNA, CDR3 protein. A D gene is named only where the DNA matches it firmly. Not all rows give a size; the values are once, few, many and, for expanded clones, a class.

d_call: -
clone_size: few
v_call: TRBV15
j_call: TRBJ1-1
cdr3_nt: TGTGCCACCAGCTCGGCAGAGAACACTGAAGCTTTCTTT
cdr3_aa: CATSSAENTEAFF

d_call: TRBD2
clone_size: many
v_call: TRBV5-1
j_call: TRBJ2-7
cdr3_nt: TGCGCCAGCGGCGGGAGTACCTACGAGCAGTACTTC
cdr3_aa: CASGGSTYEQYF

d_call: -
clone_size: -
v_call: TRBV7-2
j_call: TRBJ2-5
cdr3_nt: TGTGCCAGCGCCGCCCGGGGACGGGAGACCCAGTACTTC
cdr3_aa: CASAARGRETQYF

d_call: -
clone_size: many
v_call: TRBV27
j_call: TRBJ2-7
cdr3_nt: TGTGCCAGCGGGGCCCGGCCCACCCTAGTAGACGAGCAGTACTTC
cdr3_aa: CASGARPTLVDEQYF

d_call: -
clone_size: many
v_call: TRBV27
j_call: TRBJ1-5
cdr3_nt: TGTGCCAGCAGTTTGCGGGGGTCTGAGGGTCAGCCCCAGCATTTT
cdr3_aa: CASSLRGSEGQPQHF

d_call: -
clone_size: many
v_call: TRBV10-3
j_call: TRBJ1-2
cdr3_nt: TGTGCCATCAGTGTCGGGCAAAGCTATGGCTACACCTTC
cdr3_aa: CAISVGQSYGYTF

d_call: -
clone_size: few
v_call: TRBV11-2
j_call: TRBJ2-4
cdr3_nt: TGTGCCAGCAGCTTAGTTAGTGGCGCGGGAGCCAAAAACATTCAGTACTTC
cdr3_aa: CASSLVSGAGAKNIQYF

d_call: -
clone_size: many
v_call: TRBV12-3/TRBV12-4
j_call: TRBJ2-5
cdr3_nt: TGTGCCAGCAGTTTTTTACTTGGGCAAGAGACCCAGTACTTC
cdr3_aa: CASSFLLGQETQYF

d_call: -
clone_size: -
v_call: TRBV9
j_call: TRBJ2-7
cdr3_nt: TGTGCCAGCACCTCGGAAATGTTTTCCTACGAGCAGTACTTC
cdr3_aa: CASTSEMFSYEQYF

d_call: TRBD2
clone_size: few
v_call: TRBV6-1
j_call: TRBJ2-5
cdr3_nt: TGTGCCAGCACTGGTAGCGGGACACCAAACCAAGAGACCCAGTACTTC
cdr3_aa: CASTGSGTPNQETQYF

d_call: -
clone_size: -
v_call: TRBV5-1
j_call: TRBJ2-7
cdr3_nt: TGCGCCAGCAGCTTAAGCAGTGGACTATCAAGCCAGCAGTACTTC
cdr3_aa: CASSLSSGLSSQQYF

d_call: TRBD1
clone_size: many
v_call: TRBV7-2
j_call: TRBJ2-4
cdr3_nt: TGTGCCAGCAGCTTAGGTCAGGGACAGTTAGCCAAAAACATTCAGTACTTC
cdr3_aa: CASSLGQGQLAKNIQYF

d_call: TRBD2
clone_size: -
v_call: TRBV7-3
j_call: TRBJ2-3
cdr3_nt: TGTGCCAGCAGCCCAGCGGGCGGGGGGGCTGGGGATACGCAGTATTTT
cdr3_aa: CASSPAGGGAGDTQYF

d_call: -
clone_size: many
v_call: TRBV15
j_call: TRBJ1-1
cdr3_nt: TGTGCCACCAGCGTACAGGGAGACACTGAAGCTTTCTTT
cdr3_aa: CATSVQGDTEAFF

d_call: -
clone_size: many
v_call: TRBV6-5
j_call: TRBJ2-7
cdr3_nt: TGTGCCAGCAGTTATAAACAGGCAGGGAACGAGCAGTACTTC
cdr3_aa: CASSYKQAGNEQYF

d_call: -
clone_size: -
v_call: TRBV20-1
j_call: TRBJ1-2
cdr3_nt: TGCAGTGCCTCCGGAGGAGGGAATGGCTACACCTTC
cdr3_aa: CSASGGGNGYTF

d_call: -
clone_size: -
v_call: TRBV7-2
j_call: TRBJ2-2
cdr3_nt: TGTGCCAGCAGCTTAAACGCGAACACCGGGGATCTGTTTTTT
cdr3_aa: CASSLNANTGDLFF

d_call: TRBD1
clone_size: many
v_call: TRBV19
j_call: TRBJ1-5
cdr3_nt: TGTGCCACCGCAAAACTACCCGGGACAGGGGTTGGTCAGCCCCAGCATTTT
cdr3_aa: CATAKLPGTGVGQPQHF